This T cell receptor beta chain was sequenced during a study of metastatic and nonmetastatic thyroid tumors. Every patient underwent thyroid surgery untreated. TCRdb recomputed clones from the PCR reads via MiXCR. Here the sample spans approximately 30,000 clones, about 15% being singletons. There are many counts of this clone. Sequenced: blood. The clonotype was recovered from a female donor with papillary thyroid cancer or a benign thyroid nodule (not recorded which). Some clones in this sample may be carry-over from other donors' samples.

The CDR3 DNA follows: TGTGCCAGCAGTCCCTTGGTAGGAGCGGATGGCTACACCTTC. This sequence encodes CASSPLVGADGYTF. The chain uses TRBV27 and TRBJ1-2; D remains unclear. Looked up from germline, CDR1 is MNHEY and CDR2 is SMNVEV (reference sequence). The V end was cut by 5 bases, the J end by 6 bases, with 16 bases between. The CDR3 runs to 14 residues.